The T cell receptor (beta chain) described here comes from a study of technical replicates of blood from a handful of donors. The assay was immunoSEQ multiplex PCR, and TCRdb's table has in-frame clones only and misses some. The sample yields approximately 79,000 clones, around 96% seen once. The trim removed 2 bases at V and 5 bases at J, leaving 8 bases unmatched. CDR1 and CDR2 from the germline V gene are SGHAT and FQDESV (reference sequence). The CDR3 runs to 16 residues. This TCR was recovered from a human donor in good health. The chain combines TRBV11-1 with TRBJ2-3; 9 bases are a match to TRBD2. Sequences were obtained from T cells isolated from PBMCs. The CDR3 DNA sequence: TGTGCCAGCAGCTTATTGGGGCTAGCGGGACGAGATACGCAGTATTTT. It yields the protein CASSLLGLAGRDTQYF.